The 32 T cell receptor beta chains below come from one sample, sequenced in a study of T cell responses to AZD1222 COVID-19 vaccine. Method: immunoSEQ multiplex PCR; TCRdb's copy keeps in-frame clones and lacks some. Of approximately 100,000 clones in the sample, about 89% were seen once. This material consisted of peripheral blood, taken 28 days after the second AZD1222 dose. These TCRs come from an adult who received the AZD1222 COVID-19 vaccine.

The chain is built from TRBV7-2 and TRBJ1-3; D gene ambiguous. The germline gives CDR1 SGHTA, CDR2 FQGNSA. V was cut by 3 bases and J by 0 bases, with 9 bases left in between. The CDR3 loop spans 15 amino acids. CDR3 sequence reads: CASSFYKDSGNTIYF. DNA of the CDR3: TGTGCCAGCAGCTTTTACAAGGACTCTGGAAACACCATATATTTT.

The rearrangement joins TRBV19 to TRBJ2-1; D is unclear. The CDR3 length is 12 residues. Germline lookup yields CDR1 LNHDA and CDR2 SQIVND (reference sequence). V lost 6 bases to trimming and J lost 9 bases, with 12 bases between them. The CDR3 spells CASRVGVAEQFF. In nucleotides, the CDR3 is TGTGCCAGTAGAGTAGGTGTAGCTGAGCAGTTCTTC. Together with reference TRBV19 and TRBJ2-1, the CDR3 gives the full variable domain: DGGITQSPKYLFRKEGQNVTLSCEQNLNHDAMYWYRQDPGQGLRLIYYSQIVNDFQKGDIAEGYSVSREKKESFPLTVTSAQKNPTAFYLCASRVGVAEQFFGPGTRLTVL.

This rearrangement joins TRBV27 to TRBJ1-2, with D perhaps matching TRBD1 (6 bases). Germline values: CDR1 MNHEY, CDR2 SMNVEV (reference sequence). V gave up 2 bases and J gave up 8 bases, with 12 bases separating them. This CDR3 has 13 amino acids. Written as DNA, the CDR3 is TGTGCCAGCAGTTTAGGTGGGGGCTTAGGCTACACCTTC. Translation: CASSLGGGLGYTF.

V is TRBV27 and J is TRBJ1-2; D gene unclear. V was pared by 6 bases and J by 8 bases, with 16 bases between. In germline, CDR1 is MNHEY, CDR2 SMNVEV (reference sequence). The CDR3 spans 13 residues. The CDR3 sequence is CASREDPGQGYTF. The CDR3 region has the DNA TGTGCCAGCAGGGAGGATCCGGGTCAGGGCTACACCTTC.

The gene calls are TRBV7-6 and TRBJ1-3; D remains ambiguous. The CDR3 covers 12 residues. CDR1 is SGHVS and CDR2 is FNYEAQ in the germline V gene. V lost 6 bases to trimming and J lost 6 bases, with 9 bases between them. The chain's CDR3 is CASSIDQNTIYF. In DNA, the CDR3 is TGTGCCAGCAGTATAGATCAAAACACCATATATTTT. The full variable domain, with the rest looked up from reference TRBV7-6 and TRBJ1-3, is GAGVSQSPRYKVTKRGQDVALRCDPISGHVSLYWYRQALGQGPEFLTYFNYEAQQDKSGLPNDRFSAERPEGSISTLTIQRTEQRDSAMYRCASSIDQNTIYFGEGSWLTVV.

This chain uses TRBV27 with TRBJ1-2, with 9 nucleotides matching TRBD1. The junction had 8 bases not matched to a gene; V was cut back by 3 bases and J by 6 bases. The CDR3 runs to 15 residues. Germline V gene lookup returns CDR1 MNHEY and CDR2 SMNVEV (reference sequence). The CDR3 nucleotides read TGTGCCAGCAGTTTCGCCGGGACAGGGATTAATGGCTACACCTTC. Translation gives CASSFAGTGINGYTF.

On this clone: Germline is not matched at one junction end, which may reflect a read error. This chain uses TRBV4-2 with TRBJ2-5; the D gene is possibly TRBD1 (6 bases). Germline V gives CDR1 LGHNA, CDR2 YNFKEQ. The CDR3 is made up of 13 amino acids. CDR3 loop: CASSQDRVGAANF. As DNA, the CDR3 is TGTGCCAGCAGCCAAGATCGAGTGGGGGCCGCGAACTTC.

The rearrangement joins TRBV4-3 to TRBJ2-7; TRBD1 aligns across 10 bases. V shed 0 bases and J 2 bases; nucleotides not matched to a gene: 7. Germline CDR1 is LGHNA and CDR2 is YSLEER. The CDR3 consists of 17 residues. This chain's CDR3 is CASSQDWGQGMTYEQYF. As DNA, the CDR3 is TGCGCCAGCAGCCAAGATTGGGGACAGGGGATGACCTACGAGCAGTACTTC.

The genes are TRBV5-1 and TRBJ1-2, with D possibly being TRBD1 (6 bases). Germline CDR1 is SGHRS and CDR2 is YFSETQ. The CDR3 consists of 14 residues. With 4 bases removed from V and 6 bases from J, the gap between germline ends came to 16 bases. CDR3 amino acids: CASSPRGAEDGYTF. The CDR3 region has the DNA TGCGCCAGCAGCCCCCGGGGGGCTGAAGATGGCTACACCTTC.

This chain joins TRBV7-2 and TRBJ1-1, with D perhaps TRBD1 (5 bases). Trimming left V 5 bases short and J 3 bases short, with 28 bases between. The CDR3 totals 19 residues. Germline-derived CDR1 and CDR2 are SGHTA and FQGNSA. The CDR3 nucleotides read TGTGCCAGCAGCACAACACGGGGCGGGTTGGTTGTGAGGGACACTGAAGCTTTCTTT. Translated, it gives CASSTTRGGLVVRDTEAFF.

The V gene is TRBV5-5, the J gene TRBJ2-3; the match to TRBD2 covers 8 bases. V shed 0 bases and J 2 bases; nucleotides not matched to a gene: 5. This CDR3 has 16 residues. Germline CDR1 SGHKS, CDR2 YYEKEE (reference sequence). For the CDR3, the DNA is TGTGCCAGCAGCTTGGGTCGAGCGGGGGACACAGATACGCAGTATTTT. It encodes CASSLGRAGDTDTQYF. Variable domain in full (rest from reference TRBV5-5 and TRBJ2-3): DAGVTQSPTHLIKTRGQQVTLRCSPISGHKSVSWYQQVLGQGPQFIFQYYEKEERGRGNFPDRFSARQFPNYSSELNVNALLLGDSALYLCASSLGRAGDTDTQYFGPGTRLTVL.

V gene TRBV4-3 combines with J gene TRBJ1-5, with 7 bases matching TRBD1. The junction had 5 bases not matched to a gene; V was cut back by 0 bases and J by 6 bases. CDR1 LGHNA and CDR2 YSLEER come from the germline V gene. There are 15 residues in the CDR3. CDR3 amino acids: CASSQDNQGGQPQHF. The CDR3 nucleotides read TGCGCCAGCAGCCAAGATAACCAGGGGGGTCAGCCCCAGCATTTT.

The chain is built from TRBV11-2 and TRBJ1-4; 9 bases are a match to TRBD1. The CDR3 is 19 amino acids. CDR1 and CDR2 (germline): SGHAT, FQNNGV. V shed 7 bases, J shed 4 bases, and the junction held 19 bases outside the gene matches. CDR3 sequence (DNA): TGTGCCAGCACCCCCCCCCACGCAACTGACAGGGGGATTAATGAAAAACTGTTTTTT. This codes for CASTPPHATDRGINEKLFF.

This chain uses TRBV4-2 with TRBJ2-3, with no clear D. CDR1 LGHNA and CDR2 YNFKEQ come from the germline V gene. Deletions cut 0 bases from V and 6 bases from J, with 1 base between. The CDR3 sequence is 11 residues long. CDR3 amino acids: CASSQEDTQYF. The DNA of the CDR3 is TGTGCCAGCAGCCAAGAGGATACGCAGTATTTT.

The V and J genes are TRBV5-1 and TRBJ2-7; either TRBD1 or TRBD2 may fit D (6 bases each). V shed 0 bases and J shed 5 bases, with 12 bases lying between them. Germline V gives CDR1 SGHRS, CDR2 YFSETQ. The CDR3 has 14 amino acids. The CDR3 bases are TGCGCCAGCAGCTTGGCATGGGGGGCCGACGAGCAGTACTTC. It specifies CASSLAWGADEQYF.

The chain couples TRBV5-1 to TRBJ1-5; D not certain. V was pared by 8 bases and J by 0 bases, with 9 bases between. This CDR3 region has 13 residues. Per the germline V gene, CDR1 is SGHRS and CDR2 is YFSETQ. The CDR3 is CARRKNSNQPQHF. The CDR3 nucleotides read TGCGCCAGACGGAAAAATAGCAATCAGCCCCAGCATTTT.

The J gene is TRBJ1-2, the V gene TRBV9; 9 bases map to TRBD1. The J segment lost 0 bases and the V segment lost 3 bases, leaving 3 bases of the junction unmatched. Germline V gene lookup returns CDR1 SGDLS and CDR2 YYNGEE. The CDR3 is 15 amino acids. DNA for the CDR3: TGTGCCAGCAGCGCCGGGACAGGGACTAACTATGGCTACACCTTC. Translation gives CASSAGTGTNYGYTF.

The J gene is TRBJ2-1, the V gene TRBV7-2, with D tentatively TRBD1 (7 bases). CDR1 and CDR2 from the germline V gene are SGHTA and FQGNSA. V lost 1 base and J lost 4, with 14 bases in between. The CDR3 loop spans 16 amino acids. The DNA for the CDR3 is TGTGCCAGCAGCTTAGATGGGGGGACAGCTTACAATGAGCAGTTCTTC. Translation gives CASSLDGGTAYNEQFF.

This clone turned up a few times. The CDR3 DNA is TGTGCCAGCAGCCAAGTGACACTGAACACTGAAGCTTTCTTT. Amino acid sequence: CASSQVTLNTEAFF. This chain links TRBV4-2 with TRBJ1-1; D is unresolved. The CDR3 has 14 amino acids. Trimming pared 1 base from V and 0 bases from J, leaving 6 bases between. Germline loops: CDR1 LGHNA, CDR2 YNFKEQ.

The chain employs TRBV11-2 and TRBJ1-4, with 10 bases identical to TRBD1. Germline lookup yields CDR1 SGHAT and CDR2 FQNNGV. Trimming at V came to 5 bases and at J to 7 bases, leaving 4 bases not matched to a gene. The CDR3 runs 14 residues. CDR3: CASSTDRGREKLFF. The CDR3 coding sequence is TGTGCCAGCAGCACTGACAGGGGGCGTGAAAAACTGTTTTTT.

The J gene is TRBJ2-7, the V gene TRBV30; D is ambiguous. Germline loops: CDR1 GTSNPN, CDR2 SVGIG (reference sequence). V was trimmed by 3 bases and J by 1 base, leaving 10 bases between them. CDR3 length equals 13 residues. The CDR3 DNA is TGTGCCTGGAGCCCAAAGGAGTCCTACGAGCAGTACTTC. It encodes CAWSPKESYEQYF.

This clone was found a few times. The chain is built from TRBV12-3 or TRBV12-4 and TRBJ1-5; D gene ambiguous. Trimming shortened V by 5 bases and J by 7 bases, and 12 bases separated the two germline ends. The length of the CDR3 is 13 residues. The CDR3 region is CASSPQIGQPQHF. The CDR3 DNA follows: TGTGCCAGCAGTCCTCAGATTGGACAGCCCCAGCATTTT.

The chain has TRBV7-9 and TRBJ2-7; possible D gene TRBD1, 5 bases. The germline gives CDR1 SEHNR, CDR2 FQNEAQ (reference sequence). CDR3 length: 13 amino acids. Trimming cost V 6 bases and J 0 bases, with 9 bases left between them. As DNA, the CDR3 is TGTGCCAGCAGGGTCGACAGCTCCTACGAGCAGTACTTC. This encodes CASRVDSSYEQYF.

V usage is TRBV7-2 and J usage is TRBJ2-1; 7 nucleotides match TRBD2. The CDR3 covers 12 residues. Germline V lookup: CDR1 SGHTA, CDR2 FQGNSA. CDR3 loop: CASRREVNEQFF. As DNA, the CDR3 is TGTGCATCCCGACGGGAGGTCAATGAGCAGTTCTTC.

This chain's CDR3 is CASSLSPGGDFLPHTF. The CDR3 nucleotides are TGCGCCAGCAGTCTTTCCCCGGGGGGAGACTTCCTTCCGCACACCTTC. V usage is TRBV10-1 and J usage is TRBJ1-2, with a tentative D call TRBD1 (5 bases). Trimming pared 5 bases from V and 12 bases from J, leaving 28 bases between. CDR3 length: 16 amino acids. Germline CDR1 is WNHNN and CDR2 is SYGVQD (reference sequence).

The J gene is TRBJ1-1, the V gene TRBV6-2 or TRBV6-3, with D perhaps matching TRBD1 (6 bases). Looked up from germline, CDR1 is MNHEY and CDR2 is SVGEGT. Deletions cut 4 bases from V and 10 bases from J, with 19 bases between. The CDR3 runs 14 residues. The CDR3 nucleotides are TGTGCCAGCAGTTGGGACAAGACGGTTTTTGGAGCTTTCTTT. This gives the protein CASSWDKTVFGAFF.

The chain links TRBV7-8 to TRBJ2-5; D is unclear. Between the trimmed V and J ends, which lost 4 bases and 6 bases, there was a span of 6 bases. Germline assignment: CDR1 SGHVS and CDR2 FQNEAQ. This CDR3 has 11 residues. The CDR3 region is CASSSDKTQYF. Here the CDR3 DNA reads TGTGCCAGCAGCTCTGACAAGACCCAGTACTTC.

V and J are TRBV19 and TRBJ2-7, with TRBD1 identical over 9 bases. Germline-derived CDR1 and CDR2 are LNHDA and SQIVND (reference sequence). Trimming took 5 bases from V and 5 from J; bases not matched to a gene: 10. CDR3 length equals 15 residues. CDR3 sequence (DNA): TGTGCCAGTAGTTCCCCGACAGGGGGTCGCCACGAGCAGTACTTC. Its protein product is CASSSPTGGRHEQYF.

This chain connects TRBV27 to TRBJ2-3; D gene uncertain. Germline loops: CDR1 MNHEY, CDR2 SMNVEV (reference sequence). V shed 1 base and J shed 4 bases, with 3 bases lying between them. This CDR3 is 12 amino acids long. DNA for the CDR3: TGTGCCAGCAGTTTATTCCCAGATACGCAGTATTTT. Protein product: CASSLFPDTQYF.

A few counts support this clone. This rearrangement joins TRBV15 to TRBJ1-1; D uncertain. From germline, CDR1 is LNHNV and CDR2 YYDKDF (reference sequence). The CDR3 spans 18 residues. Trimming took 0 bases from V and 2 from J, leaving 19 bases between them. CDR3 loop: CATSRDRMTLENNTEAFF. In DNA, the CDR3 is TGTGCCACCAGCAGAGATCGAATGACCCTCGAGAATAACACTGAAGCTTTCTTT.

This clone came up once. The chain combines TRBV30 with TRBJ2-5, with D unresolved. CDR3 length equals 13 residues. CDR1 is GTSNPN, CDR2 SVGIG, per germline (reference sequence). V lost 4 bases and J 0 bases, leaving 9 bases between the germline ends. The CDR3 loop is CAWKWADQETQYF. The CDR3 DNA follows: TGTGCCTGGAAATGGGCAGACCAAGAGACCCAGTACTTC.

V usage is TRBV7-8 and J usage is TRBJ1-6; no firm D call. The CDR3 is 12 amino acids. Trimming cost V 1 base and J 10 bases, with 5 bases left between them. The germline gives CDR1 SGHVS, CDR2 FQNEAQ. CDR3 residues: CASSLEGSPLHF. In DNA, the CDR3 is TGTGCCAGCAGCTTAGAGGGATCACCCCTCCACTTT. The full variable domain, its missing parts supplied by reference TRBV7-8 and TRBJ1-6, is GAGVSQSPRYKVAKRGQDVALRCDPISGHVSLFWYQQALGQGPEFLTYFQNEAQLDKSGLPSDRFFAERPEGSVSTLKIQRTQQEDSAVYLCASSLEGSPLHFGNGTRLTVT.